Listed below are T cell receptor beta chains from one sample, sequenced in a study of vaccination effects on CD4 cells after COVID-19. Their specific antigens are unknown. Only in-frame clones appear in the TCRdb table, and some are missing; sequencing was by immunoSEQ multiplex PCR. The sample includes approximately 68,000 clones, about four fifths of them seen just once. Here the sequenced sample was CD4+ T cells from PBMCs cultured with SARS-CoV-2 spike peptides, taken before COVID-19 vaccination. These receptors all come from a human donor who received a COVID-19 vaccine. The CDR3 runs from the conserved cysteine through the conserved F or W. Fields, in order: V gene, J gene, clone size, D gene, CDR3 DNA, CDR3 protein. The D gene is left open where the match is weak. The listing skips clone size in some rows; elsewhere it reads once, few, many or a size class.

V: TRBV7-2; J: TRBJ1-4; size: NA; D: TRBD1; DNA: TGTGCCAGCAGCCCTCAGACAGGGAGGGATGAAAAACTGTTTTTT; CDR3: CASSPQTGRDEKLFF
V: TRBV5-1; J: TRBJ1-3; size: once; D: NA; DNA: TGCGCCAGCAGCTTGTCGGAGGGTTCTGGAAACACCATATATTTT; CDR3: CASSLSEGSGNTIYF
V: TRBV7-9; J: TRBJ1-4; size: NA; D: NA; DNA: TGTGCCAGCAGCTTGTCAGGGGCGCTTGATGAAAAACTGTTTTTT; CDR3: CASSLSGALDEKLFF
V: TRBV11-2; J: TRBJ1-3; size: few; D: NA; DNA: TGTGCCAGCAGCTCCGACAGAGGAAACACCATATATTTT; CDR3: CASSSDRGNTIYF
V: TRBV7-2; J: TRBJ1-6; size: NA; D: TRBD1; DNA: TGTGCCAGCAGCTTAAGGACAGGGGGCGTTTCCTATAATTCACCCCTCCACTTT; CDR3: CASSLRTGGVSYNSPLHF
V: TRBV7-3; J: TRBJ2-5; size: NA; D: NA; DNA: TGTGCCAGCAGCTTAACGTCAGTGTCCCAAGAGACCCAGTACTTC; CDR3: CASSLTSVSQETQYF
V: TRBV4-3; J: TRBJ1-1; size: NA; D: TRBD1; DNA: TGCGCCAGCAGCCAAGTGCAGGGGGCGAACACTGAAGCTTTCTTT; CDR3: CASSQVQGANTEAFF
V: TRBV5-1; J: TRBJ1-3; size: NA; D: NA; DNA: TGCGCCAGCAGCTCTGTCTCAGGGGGAAACACCATATATTTT; CDR3: CASSSVSGGNTIYF
V: TRBV27; J: TRBJ2-3; size: once; D: NA; DNA: TGTGCCAGCAGTTTATTTGGCACAGATACGCAGTATTTT; CDR3: CASSLFGTDTQYF
V: TRBV7-2; J: TRBJ2-3; size: NA; D: TRBD2; DNA: TGTGCCAGCAGGAAACGGACTAGCGGGATATCCACAGATACGCAGTATTTT; CDR3: CASRKRTSGISTDTQYF